A single T cell receptor beta chain is shown here with its context. The record originates from a study of control samples from healthy donors and cancer patients. The data were produced by immunoSEQ multiplex PCR, yet TCRdb's version contains in-frame clones alone and is incomplete. Found here are 95,000 to 150,000 clones, around 92% of them singletons; the top ten hold around 0.6%. Germline V gene sequence: CDR1 SGHRS, CDR2 YFSETQ. This CDR3 has 13 residues. The germline V and J ends were trimmed by 4 bases and 5 bases, with 12 bases remaining between them. The TCR sequence derives from an elderly man with head and neck cancer. The chain recombines TRBV5-1 with TRBJ2-5, with no clear D. The sequenced sample consisted of PBMCs. The CDR3 loop is CASSPATLETQYF. CDR3 in DNA: TGCGCCAGCAGCCCCGCTACGCTGGAGACCCAGTACTTC.